The 9 T cell receptor beta chains reported below all come from one sample, sequenced in a study of healthy donors' naive CD4 and CD8 T cells. TCR libraries were built from around 0.45 ug of total RNA by linear amplification. TCRdb itself ran the reads through MiXCR, one entry per CDR3 protein. The sample shows some 190,000 distinct CDR3 sequences, 65% to 75% of them seen only once. The sample comprised naive CD4+ and CD8+ T cells sorted from blood, pooled from several donors. The receptors come from a pool of human donors in good health; the sample pools cells from several healthy donors.

The chain joins TRBV18 to TRBJ2-7; D is undetermined. The CDR3 contains 14 residues. Trimming left V 2 bases short and J 2 bases short, with 10 bases between. Germline V gives CDR1 KGHSH, CDR2 LQKENI. CDR3 in amino acids: CASSPAQGAYEQYF. Here the CDR3 DNA reads TGTGCCAGCTCACCAGCGCAAGGAGCCTACGAGCAGTACTTC.

The chain links TRBV12-3 or TRBV12-4 to TRBJ1-5; perhaps TRBD1 as D (5 bases). The length of the CDR3 is 16 residues. The V end was cut by 8 bases, the J end by 0 bases, with 17 bases between. Here the CDR3 reads CASATEQVNSNQPQHF. The CDR3 DNA is TGTGCCAGCGCGACCGAACAGGTCAATAGCAATCAGCCCCAGCATTTT.

The J gene is TRBJ2-7, the V gene TRBV30; perhaps TRBD2 as D (6 bases). CDR1 and CDR2 from the germline V gene are GTSNPN and SVGIG (reference sequence). Trimming left V 7 bases short and J 0 bases short, with 10 bases between. The CDR3 extends over 12 amino acids. CDR3 loop: CAFRDSSYEQYF. In nucleotides, the CDR3 is TGTGCCTTCCGGGACTCCTCCTACGAGCAGTACTTC. Full variable domain (outside the CDR3, taken from reference TRBV30 and TRBJ2-7): SQTIHQWPATLVQPVGSPLSLECTVEGTSNPNLYWYRQAAGRGLQLLFYSVGIGQISSEVPQNLSASRPQDRQFILSSKKLLLSDSGFYLCAFRDSSYEQYFGPGTRLTVT.

The V gene is TRBV6-2 or TRBV6-3, the J gene TRBJ2-7, with D tentatively TRBD2 (6 bases). The CDR3 is 14 residues long. CDR1 MNHEY and CDR2 SVGEGT come from the germline V gene. V was clipped by 5 bases and J by 7 bases, with 18 bases between them. The CDR3 is CASSHRGTPGEQYF. The CDR3 nucleotides read TGTGCCAGCAGTCACCGGGGGACCCCTGGAGAGCAGTACTTC.

J is TRBJ2-3 and V is TRBV12-3 or TRBV12-4, with 8 bases that match TRBD2. V dropped 8 bases and J dropped 2; count of bases not matched to a gene: 12. CDR3 length: 16 amino acids. The CDR3 reads CASCPTGGAVTDTQYF. For the CDR3, the DNA is TGTGCCAGCTGTCCTACCGGGGGGGCCGTCACAGATACGCAGTATTTT.

This clonotype came up once. The chain employs TRBV7-8 and TRBJ2-7; a possible D gene is TRBD2 (6 bases). V lost 5 bases and J lost 0, with 14 bases in between. This CDR3 has 15 amino acids. Germline V gene sequence: CDR1 SGHVS, CDR2 FQNEAQ. The CDR3 sequence: CASSTSAGRSYEQYF. CDR3 coding DNA: TGTGCCAGCAGCACCAGCGCGGGACGCTCCTACGAGCAGTACTTC.

The genes are TRBV18 and TRBJ2-3; D unresolved. Looked up from germline, CDR1 is KGHSH and CDR2 is LQKENI. Trimming took 3 bases from V and 6 from J, leaving 4 bases between them. This CDR3 contains 11 residues. The DNA of the CDR3 is TGTGCCAGCTCACCGGCTGATACGCAGTATTTT. It specifies CASSPADTQYF.

The chain couples TRBV4-2 to TRBJ2-7; D perhaps matches TRBD1 (6 bases). Trimming cost V 1 base and J 2 bases, with 12 bases left between them. CDR1 is LGHNA and CDR2 is YNFKEQ in the germline V gene. There are 15 residues in the CDR3. The CDR3 DNA reads TGTGCCAGCAGCCAAGGACAGGATGTTACCTACGAGCAGTACTTC. Protein product: CASSQGQDVTYEQYF.

V is TRBV29-1 and J is TRBJ2-7; D might be TRBD2 (6 bases). The CDR3 extends over 11 amino acids. The V end was cut by 1 base, the J end by 9 bases, with 10 bases between. Per the germline V gene, CDR1 is SQVTM and CDR2 is ANQGSEA. The CDR3 sequence is CSVEVLGGQYF. Here the CDR3 DNA reads TGCAGCGTTGAAGTTCTGGGAGGGCAGTACTTC.